This T cell receptor beta chain was captured by sequencing in a study of T cells in Graves' hyperthyroidism and ophthalmopathy. Germline V gene sequence: CDR1 GTSNPN, CDR2 SVGIG (reference sequence). V shed 0 bases and J shed 0 bases, with 5 bases lying between them. This CDR3 has 13 amino acids. Study findings and constraints: Blood held most thyroid clonotypes expanded above 0.001 frequency.

Regions amplified from RNA transcripts were the TCR beta CDR3 regions. The TCR CDR3 was amplified in a first-round RT-PCR using the HTBI primer set. Via MiXCR, TCRdb re-called the multiplex PCR reads, giving one row per CDR3 protein. The sample carries 300,000 to 400,000 distinct CDR3 sequences, around 13% recorded once. This clonotype was observed at least ten times. Antigen specificity is unknown. The sequence derives from a woman in her thirties with Graves' ophthalmopathy. The V gene is TRBV30, the J gene TRBJ1-2; D is unclear. The material sequenced was blood. For the CDR3, the DNA is TGTGCCTGGAGTGTTGCAGCTAACTATGGCTACACCTTC. Translation gives CAWSVAANYGYTF.